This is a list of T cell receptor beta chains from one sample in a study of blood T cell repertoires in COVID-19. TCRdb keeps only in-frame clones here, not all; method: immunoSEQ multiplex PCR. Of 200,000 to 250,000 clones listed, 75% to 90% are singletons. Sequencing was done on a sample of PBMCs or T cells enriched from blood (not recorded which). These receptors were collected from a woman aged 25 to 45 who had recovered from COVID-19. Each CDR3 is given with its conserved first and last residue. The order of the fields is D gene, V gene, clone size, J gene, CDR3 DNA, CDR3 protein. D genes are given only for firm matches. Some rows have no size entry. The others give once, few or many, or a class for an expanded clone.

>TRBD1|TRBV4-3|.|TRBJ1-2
TGCGCCAGCAGTCTACAGGGGCACGGCTACACCTTC
CASSLQGHGYTF
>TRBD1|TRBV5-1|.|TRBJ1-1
TGCGCCAGCAGCACTGGGACAGCGAACACTGAAGCTTTCTTT
CASSTGTANTEAFF
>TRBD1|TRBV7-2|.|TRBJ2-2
TGTGCCAGCAGCTTGGGACAGGGAGGAACCGGGGAGCTGTTTTTT
CASSLGQGGTGELFF
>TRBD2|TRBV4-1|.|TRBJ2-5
TGCGCCAGCAGCTTACGACTAGCGGGAGACGACCAGTACTTC
CASSLRLAGDDQYF
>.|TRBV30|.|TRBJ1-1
TGTGCCTGGACTGGACAAGTGAACACTGAAGCTTTCTTT
CAWTGQVNTEAFF
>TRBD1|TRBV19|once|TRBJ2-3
TGTGCCAGTAGTATCAACAGGGGGACAAACACAGATACGCAGTATTTT
CASSINRGTNTDTQYF
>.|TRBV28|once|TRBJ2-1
TGTGCCAGCAGTAGATTCAGCTCCTACAATGAGCAGTTCTTC
CASSRFSSYNEQFF
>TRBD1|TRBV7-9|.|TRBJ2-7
TGTGCCAGCAGCAGCAGACAGGGTGGCTACGAGCAGTACTTC
CASSSRQGGYEQYF
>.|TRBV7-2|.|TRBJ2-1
TGTGCCAGCAGCCGTAGCAATGAGCAGTTCTTC
CASSRSNEQFF
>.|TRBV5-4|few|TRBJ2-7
TGTGCCAGCAGCTTGGAGTACGGGATCAGTGGGGAGCAGTACTTC
CASSLEYGISGEQYF
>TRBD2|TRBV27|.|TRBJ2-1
TGTGCCAGCAGTTTCAGACTAGCGGGAGGGCCCAATGAGCAGTTCTTC
CASSFRLAGGPNEQFF
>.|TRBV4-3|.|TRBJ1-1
TGCGCCAGCAGCCAAGGAGTACAGGTAAACACTGAAGCTTTCTTT
CASSQGVQVNTEAFF
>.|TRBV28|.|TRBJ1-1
TGTGCCAGCAGTTCCCCTCCTGACAGGATGAACACTGAAGCTTTCTTT
CASSSPPDRMNTEAFF
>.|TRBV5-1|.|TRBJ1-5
TGCGCCAGCAGCTTTGAGAGCAATCAGCCCCAGCATTTT
CASSFESNQPQHF
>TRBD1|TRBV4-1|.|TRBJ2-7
TGCGCCAGCAGCCAAGAGAACAGGGGGCATGGCGAGCAGTACTTC
CASSQENRGHGEQYF